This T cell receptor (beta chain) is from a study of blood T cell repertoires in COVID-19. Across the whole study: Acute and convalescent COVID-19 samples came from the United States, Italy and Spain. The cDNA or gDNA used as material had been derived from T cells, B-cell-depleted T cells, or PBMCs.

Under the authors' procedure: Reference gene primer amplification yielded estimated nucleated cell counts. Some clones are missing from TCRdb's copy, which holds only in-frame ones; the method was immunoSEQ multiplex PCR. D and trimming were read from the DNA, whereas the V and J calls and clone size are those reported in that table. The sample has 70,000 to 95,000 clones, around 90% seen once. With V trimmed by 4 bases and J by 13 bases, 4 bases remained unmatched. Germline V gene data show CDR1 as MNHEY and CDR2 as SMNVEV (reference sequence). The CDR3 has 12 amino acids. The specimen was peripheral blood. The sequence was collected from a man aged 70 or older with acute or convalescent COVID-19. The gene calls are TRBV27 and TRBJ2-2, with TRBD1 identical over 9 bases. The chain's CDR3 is CASSSGQGTLFF. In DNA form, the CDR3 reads TGTGCCAGCAGTTCGGGACAGGGTACGCTGTTTTTT.